The T cell receptor beta chain described here comes from a study of beta chain features in type 1 diabetes (dated by TCRdb to 2017 to 2018). Some background on the complete study: Mean age, gender distribution, total cell number and subset yield did not differ between patients and healthy donors. A total of approximately 100 million sorted cells were examined across all samples, and the number of cells per subset was strongly correlated with RNA yield. In the study, recently diagnosed type 1 diabetes patients and matched healthy donors were compared on the TCRB repertoires of their sorted circulating CD4+ T cell subsets. Whereas all 28 donors provided naive and central memory subsets, regulatory and stem cell-like memory subsets were isolated from just 8 patients and about eight healthy donors. The paper as a whole reports these results and caveats: Naive, central memory and regulatory TCRB repertoires appeared to be more alike among patients than among healthy donors. In all four CD4+ subsets, TCRB CDR3 length was moderately but significantly shorter in type 1 diabetes patients. Because cDNA was sequenced instead of genomic DNA, activated cells with high expression could be over-represented, although the groups did not differ in activation or CD3 levels. PCR may preferentially amplify shorter templates, but because patient and control samples were amplified and corrected together, any resulting skew would affect both groups equally. Fewer insertions and more nucleotide deletions at VDJ recombination sites were observed in patients with type 1 diabetes, implying thymic rearrangement abnormalities. Because the HLA sub-analyses included only small numbers of individuals, any influence of HLA type on TCRB rearrangement was left unresolved.

The entire amount of isolated RNA was reverse transcribed using the High Capacity cDNA Reverse Transcription Kit, so the sequenced TCRB transcripts were expressed ones. Deep immunoSEQ sequencing was performed on naive, central memory and regulatory T cell samples, with an average of approximately 3.9 million total reads per sample. Sorted cells were lysed in RLT buffer, and RNA was extracted using DNase-treated RNeasy Micro or Mini kits according to cell number. Each cell subset was processed separately to prevent cross-contamination, with patient and healthy donor samples processed together. Using the immunoSEQ multiplex PCR, TCRB sequences were amplified from cDNA into 87-bp fragments spanning the CDR3 region. Amplicons were sequenced on the Illumina HiSeq platform. Regarding the original processing steps: PCR bias was computationally corrected using synthetic template baselines, reads within Hamming distance 2 were collapsed, and singletons that could not be merged were discarded. Reads were aligned against IMGT so that V, D and J genes, CDR3 length and insertions or deletions at six rearrangement sites could be assigned. Clonotype counts were normalized to sorted cell number within each subset before computing true diversity and Gini coefficients with the tcR R package. The overlap coefficient, calculated on TCRB nucleotide sequences, was used to measure repertoire sharing. Held by TCRdb, this immuneACCESS table contains in-frame sequences only and omits some clones. Under half of the omission traces to an unresolved V gene where checked; the cause of the rest is unknown. Clone size and the V and J calls come from that table; the DNA yielded D and trimming. This sample comprises about 320,000 clones, 14% of them detected only once. The ten largest clones represent over 5.5% of the sample.

Each donor gave one peripheral blood draw, averaging roughly 100 mL, which was collected into heparinised tubes. Using a panel that included CD45RO, CCR7, CD25, CD127, CD95 and CD27, naive, central memory, regulatory and stem cell-like memory CD4+ T cells were sorted on a BD FACSAria II. Every sorted population had a purity above 95%. Right away, PBMCs were isolated by Lymphoprep density gradient centrifugation and were stained directly, with no culture step. So that batch effects would be minimized, each experiment stained and sorted samples in pairs, pairing one healthy donor with one patient. As to this clone: Its cognate antigen has yet to be identified. Base qualities were left out, and no much larger clone turns up one base away.

This TCR was sampled from a man aged 25 to 40 in good health. The sample was central memory CD4+ T cells from blood.

The CDR3: CASSLEPVNEKLFF. The nucleotide sequence is TGTGCCAGCAGCTTAGAGCCGGTTAATGAAAAACTGTTTTTT. The sequence joins TRBV11-3 to TRBJ1-4; the D gene cannot be resolved reliably. Based on the germline V gene, the CDR1 and CDR2 sequences are SGHNT and YENEEA. From the cysteine up to the phenylalanine, the CDR3 has a length of 14 residues. Only the CDR3 DNA is retained, 42 bases long and in frame from the first base. V gives up 0 bases and J gives up 4 bases, and the segment between their germline ends measures 6 bases.